A selection of T cell receptor beta chains follows, all from one sample in a study of control samples from healthy donors and cancer patients. Sequencing was performed with immunoSEQ multiplex PCR; in TCRdb, only in-frame clones are kept and a portion is missing. Among approximately 86,000 clones listed, around 86% were seen once. The sequenced material came from blood. The receptors shown here come from a man aged 25 to 40 in good health. Both conserved end residues are part of each CDR3. A D gene is named only where the DNA matches it firmly. Rows may omit the clone size; those that give it use once, few, many or a size class.

clone size	V gene	J gene	D gene	CDR3 DNA	CDR3 protein
-	TRBV5-4	TRBJ1-2	-	TGTGCCAGCAGCTTGAACAGGGTCCCCGGCTACACCTTC	CASSLNRVPGYTF
few	TRBV6-5	TRBJ2-7	-	TGTGCCAGCAGTTACGGGGATGAGCAGTACTTC	CASSYGDEQYF
few	TRBV27	TRBJ1-1	TRBD1	TGTGCCAGCAGTCAGGGGGGGAACACTGAAGCTTTCTTT	CASSQGGNTEAFF
-	TRBV30	TRBJ1-1	-	TGTGCCTGGAATAATATGAGGCAGGGTGCCCTGGTACGGAACACTGAAGCTTTCTTT	CAWNNMRQGALVRNTEAFF
-	TRBV3-1/TRBV3-2	TRBJ1-1	TRBD1	TGTGCCAGCAGCCTTCGACAGGGCCTTTCTGAAGCTTTCTTT	CASSLRQGLSEAFF
-	TRBV10-3	TRBJ2-6	TRBD1	TGTGCCATCAGTGAGTCTGGACAGGGGAGAACTGGGGCCAACGTCCTGACTTTC	CAISESGQGRTGANVLTF
once	TRBV6-5	TRBJ1-5	-	TGTGCCAGCAGTTCCGGACACAATCAGCCCCAGCATTTT	CASSSGHNQPQHF
-	TRBV6-5	TRBJ1-3	TRBD1	TGTGCCAGCAGTTGGGACAGGGGGAACACCATATATTTT	CASSWDRGNTIYF
-	TRBV5-1	TRBJ2-3	TRBD2	TGCGCCAGCAAACAAGCGGGGGTCGAGGATACGCAGTATTTT	CASKQAGVEDTQYF
-	TRBV6-4	TRBJ1-2	-	TGTGCCAGCAGTGAGCAAACCGGGCCCAACTATGGCTACACCTTC	CASSEQTGPNYGYTF
-	TRBV18	TRBJ1-1	-	TGTGCCAGCTCACGGGAGGGGCCGAATTCAGGGACTGAAGCTTTCTTT	CASSREGPNSGTEAFF
-	TRBV4-1	TRBJ2-1	TRBD2	TGCGCCAGCAGCCAAGATTCTCCGAGCGGGGGGGACAATGAGCAGTTCTTC	CASSQDSPSGGDNEQFF
few	TRBV5-1	TRBJ2-7	-	TGCGCCAGCAGCTTGGGACTACCCCCCAACGAGCAGTACTTC	CASSLGLPPNEQYF
-	TRBV19	TRBJ2-3	-	TGTGCCAGTAGTATAGAGGGGGCGAGCACAGATACGCAGTATTTT	CASSIEGASTDTQYF
-	TRBV30	TRBJ1-4	-	TGTGCCTGGAGTCCCGGACACTCATCGAATAATGAAAAACTGTTTTTT	CAWSPGHSSNNEKLFF
-	TRBV6-5	TRBJ1-3	-	TGTGCCAGCAGTTATCGTGGGGGCGGAGGAAACACCATATATTTT	CASSYRGGGGNTIYF
-	TRBV7-9	TRBJ2-2	-	TGTGCCAGCAGCTTAGCGCCCGGGGAGCTGTTTTTT	CASSLAPGELFF
few	TRBV29-1	TRBJ2-1	-	TGCAGCGTCGAAGACTACAATGAGCAGTTCTTC	CSVEDYNEQFF
-	TRBV10-2	TRBJ2-2	-	TGCGCCACCACCACCGGGAGTAACACCGGGGAGCTGTTTTTT	CATTTGSNTGELFF
-	TRBV5-1	TRBJ2-1	-	TGCGCCAGCAGCCAGACCGGGGCCTACAATGAGCAGTTCTTC	CASSQTGAYNEQFF
-	TRBV11-3	TRBJ2-1	-	TGTGCCAGCAGCTTAGAGCAGGGGGGGAACAATGAGCAGTTCTTC	CASSLEQGGNNEQFF
-	TRBV15	TRBJ2-7	TRBD1	TGTGCCACGACCGGGACAGGGGAGGACGAGCAGTACTTC	CATTGTGEDEQYF
-	TRBV7-9	TRBJ1-5	-	TGTGCCAGCAGTTCAGATGCGGACGGATATAGCAATCAGCCCCAGCATTTT	CASSSDADGYSNQPQHF
-	TRBV4-1	TRBJ2-2	-	TGCGCCAGCAGCCAAGAAGGCTACACCGGGGAGCTGTTTTTT	CASSQEGYTGELFF
-	TRBV7-2	TRBJ1-6	TRBD1	TGTGCCAGCAGCTCTCAGGGGGCTCGGTTGGATTCACCCCTCCACTTT	CASSSQGARLDSPLHF
once	TRBV6-5	TRBJ1-2	-	TGTGCCAGCAGTTACTCTACGGGCTATGGCTACACCTTC	CASSYSTGYGYTF
few	TRBV5-6	TRBJ2-4	-	TGTGCCAGCAGCTTGGGCAGGGCCAAAAACATTCAGTACTTC	CASSLGRAKNIQYF
-	TRBV5-6	TRBJ1-5	-	TGTGCCAGCAGCTTGGGGGGGTATACTAATCAGCCCCAGCATTTT	CASSLGGYTNQPQHF
-	TRBV29-1	TRBJ1-3	-	TGCAGCGTTGGCTCCAGCAGGGTGGGTGGAAACACCATATATTTT	CSVGSSRVGGNTIYF
-	TRBV11-2	TRBJ1-2	-	TGTGCCAGCAGCTCGCTGGGTACGACAGGCTATGGCTACACCTTC	CASSSLGTTGYGYTF
many	TRBV11-2	TRBJ2-1	-	TGTGCCAGCAGCTCGATGGGGCAGGGCACCCGTAATGAGCAGTTCTTC	CASSSMGQGTRNEQFF
-	TRBV19	TRBJ1-2	-	TGTGCCAGTAGCACCCCATTGGATAGAAACTATGGCTACACCTTC	CASSTPLDRNYGYTF
once	TRBV6-5	TRBJ1-3	-	TGTGCCAGCATAGACACGGGCTCTGGAAACACCATATATTTT	CASIDTGSGNTIYF
once	TRBV5-1	TRBJ2-2	TRBD2	TGCGCCAGCAGCCCGACTAGCTCGAACACCGGGGAGCTGTTTTTT	CASSPTSSNTGELFF